This T cell receptor beta chain was captured by sequencing in a study of Ad26.COV2.S vaccination and SARS-CoV-2 variants. Trimming removed 0 bases at V and 5 bases at J, with 16 bases between. The CDR3 is made up of 16 amino acids. Germline V gene lookup returns CDR1 SGHRS and CDR2 YFSETQ. Broader study findings: Substantial response breadth was reportedly seen for spike-specific CD8+ and CD4+ T cells after vaccination.

Only in-frame clones appear in the TCRdb table, and some are missing; sequencing was by immunoSEQ multiplex PCR. The sample holds about 460,000 clones, roughly nine tenths seen once. As to treatment: 19 received Ad26.COV2.S at low or high dose, single or two shots; roughly five received placebo; per-sample allocation not given. Specimen acquisition occurred on day 63 following the initial vaccine or placebo injection. To note about this clone: Its antigen is still unknown.

This receptor was identified in a person between 18 and 60 years old who received the Ad26.COV2.S COVID-19 vaccine or a placebo. The sample in question was peripheral blood, obtained in a trial of Ad26.COV2.S vaccine versus placebo. The J gene is TRBJ2-3, the V gene TRBV5-1, with D perhaps TRBD2 (6 bases). CDR3: CASSLDLTRAGDTQYF. For the CDR3, the DNA is TGCGCCAGCAGCTTGGACTTAACCCGAGCGGGAGATACGCAGTATTTT.